This entry describes one T cell receptor beta chain. Trimming cost V 6 bases and J 4 bases; bases outside gene matches: 14. The germline V gene has CDR1 MNHEY and CDR2 SMNVEV (reference sequence). The CDR3 sequence is 17 residues long. Method: immunoSEQ multiplex PCR; TCRdb's copy keeps in-frame clones and lacks some. This sample has about 120,000 clones; under 90% occur once, and the top ten carry 4.5%. The sample originates from a study of blood T cell repertoires in COVID-19. Study in general: T cells, B-cell-depleted T cells, or PBMCs supplied cDNA or gDNA.

This receptor was obtained from a woman in her 70s with acute or convalescent COVID-19. The rearrangement joins TRBV27 to TRBJ1-4; 7 bases agree with TRBD1. The sequenced sample consisted of peripheral blood. The DNA for the CDR3 is TGTGCCAGCAGCCCCTTGAGGCAGGGGGTGATTAATGAAAAACTGTTTTTT. This encodes CASSPLRQGVINEKLFF.